This entry features one T cell receptor (beta chain) sequence. This receptor's antigen is unknown. There are no base qualities to consult, and no much larger clone falls within one base. The library was built by means of the immunoSEQ multiplex PCR assay. For the multiplex PCR, a mixture combining 60 forward primers for TCR Vbeta segments and 13 reverse primers for TCR Jbeta segments was used. A multiplex PCR assay on genomic DNA amplified the CDR3 region of rearranged TCR beta genes. The Illumina HiSeq System was used to sequence the amplified TCR beta libraries as 87-base-pair reads. As for the original processing: Across the roughly 600 repertoires, a later analysis counted 75 million to 90 million unique TCR beta chains, around 10 million of which were shared by at least two donors. A nearest-neighbor algorithm error-corrected the raw reads and collapsed the reads into unique sequences, merging closely related sequences to remove PCR and sequencing errors. CDR3 sequences were aligned to IMGT reference sequences to assign V, D and J gene segments. For a sequence to be retained, a match of at least six nucleotides to both a V gene segment and a J gene segment was required. A rearrangement was called productive if the CDR3 had no stop codons and remained in frame with V and J, and every other rearrangement was called non-productive. CDR3 was defined by IMGT convention, running from the second conserved V-encoded cysteine to the conserved J-encoded phenylalanine. The earlier analysis of some 540 of the donors excluded any sequence lacking an unambiguous match to a single V gene segment. An earlier analysis of about 590 of the donors classified V segments as functional when productive rearrangements were above 56.7% and as segregating when the standard deviation between donors was above 5%. To diagnose cytomegalovirus status from the catalog of TCR beta chain sequences, a statistical classification framework was built. A later analysis assigned V and J genes by comparing TCR nucleotide sequences with IMGT/GENE-DB human TR gene sequences. In a later analysis, CDR3 sequences and most-parsimonious VDJ recombination scenarios were assigned using the TCRdist pipeline. In a later analysis, every TCR beta chain was defined by the combination of its CDR3 amino acid sequence and its V-gene family, and reads without a unique V-gene family were dropped. In a later analysis, several hundred highly shared, low-generation-probability nucleotide sequences were removed to address suspected cross-contamination and a sequencing artifact. In a later analysis, a clonal expansion index for each public chain was calculated from normalized within-repertoire ranks of inferred template counts. A later analysis computed generation probabilities with a VDJ recombination model fitted to out-of-frame rearrangements, and checked the results against IGoR. In a later analysis, TCR-TCR, TCR-HLA and TCR-CMV co-occurrence was scored with hypergeometric tests, and a repertoire-size bias correction was applied to TCR pairs. To estimate false discovery rates, a later analysis permuted the HLA or CMV assignments 20 times. In a later analysis, co-occurring TCRs were grouped using DBSCAN, and TCRdist sequence similarity was added for clustering within HLA-allele-positive subsets. For co-occurrence clustering, repertoires with fewer than 30,000 or more than 120,000 public chains were excluded, along with roughly 5 repertoires with anomalous nucleotide sharing. TCRdb limited this immuneACCESS table to in-frame rearrangements with V and J called. A share of clones is missing; checked studies link under half to unresolved V genes, and the rest is unexplained. That table is the source of V, J and clone size, and D and trimming were worked out from the DNA. For this sample there are around 78,000 clones; about 60% appear just once. Around 5% of the sample rests with the top ten.

The data were obtained in a study of cytomegalovirus exposure and HLA in healthy donors (dated by TCRdb to the late 2010s). Turning to the overall study: An earlier analysis of 587 of the donors reported approximately 290 Gb of sequence data and 117 million unique TCR beta sequences from about 180 million T cells. About 280 gigabases of sequencing data and 70 million to 100 million unique TCR sequences were included in an early release covering about 600 HLA-typed donors. Among the roughly 380 genotyped donors, approximately 81% belonged to the genetic ancestry cluster associated with self-reported Caucasian donors. The aim of the study was to test whether cataloging public T cell receptors could identify signatures of past pathogen exposure. Using immunosequencing, the study profiled T cell repertoires from 666 subjects and related those repertoires to cytomegalovirus serostatus. In addition to the first cohort of hundreds of subjects, a separate validation cohort of approximately 130 different subjects was used. To predict cytomegalovirus infection status, the study brought together high-throughput TCR immunosequencing, statistical association of individual TCRs with disease status, and machine learning. To study patterns of TCR occurrence, a later analysis re-analyzed previously published TCR beta repertoires from around 660 donors and added high-resolution HLA genotyping. Rather than using new phenotypic data, the later analysis identified candidate immune exposures from TCR beta sequences and from how often those sequences occurred across donors. To decide whether each TCR beta V gene segment behaved as functional or pseudogenic, an earlier analysis of fewer than 750 of the donors relied on high-throughput TCR beta sequencing. Donor age, sex, ethnicity and CMV serostatus were collected together with the repertoire data. In a later genetic analysis, genome-wide SNP genotypes for about 55% of the roughly 700 donors were used, and that subset was treated as a discovery cohort. All discovery cohort repertoires had been generated on a single sequencing platform. Class I and class II HLA loci were covered by the typing at four-digit resolution. Typing coverage differed by locus: A, B, C, DRB1 and DQB1 were typed in roughly 620-630 donors, DQA1 in roughly 500, DPA1 in 600 to 610, and DPB1 in around 490. Four or five DR-DQ haplotypes were handled as single units for association and clustering because linkage in the cohort was strong. Among some 410 genotyped donors of the cohort, an average of roughly 230,000 unique TCR beta nucleotide sequences was sequenced per donor, of which about 19% were non-productive.

The cohort comprised around 690 healthy bone marrow donors. Cohort members were all nominally healthy when sampled, although unrecorded immune exposures were likely present. The donor was CMV seropositive and was included in the group of about 290 seropositive cohort members. Every donor gave a peripheral blood sample, and the peripheral blood mononuclear cells from that sample were used for TCR beta sequencing. The Qiagen DNeasy Blood Extraction Kit was used to extract genomic DNA from the blood cell samples. Trimmed from V: 5 bases; trimmed from J: 2 bases; junction bases lacking a gene match: 5. From the cysteine up to the phenylalanine, the CDR3 has a length of 15 residues. CDR3 DNA only is kept here, 45 bases in frame from base 1. The germline V gene encodes CDR1 SGHNT and CDR2 YENEEA. General study outcomes and caveats: The presence/absence analyses assumed that sequencing depth was roughly uniform across donors, and that assumption may not be true. An association between a missense DCLRE1C variant and V-gene and J-gene trimming of TCR beta chains was found in a later genetic analysis and replicated in an independent cohort. CMV serostatus was the only immune exposure information available for the cohort. The study listed 150 to 200 TCR beta chains as associated with cytomegalovirus. According to the authors, the approach could potentially be generalized to other disease states and immunological phenotypes. Because some donors lacked HLA typing at each locus, the association tests relied only on the typed subset. Assigning TCR associations to individual alleles was difficult when HLA alleles, especially DR and DQ, strongly co-occurred. In a later analysis, several top co-occurrence clusters were reported to appear linked to parvovirus B19, influenza, CMV and Epstein-Barr virus. According to a later analysis, TCR association rates differed among HLA loci, with DRB1 alleles showing the most associated TCRs and HLA-C alleles showing the fewest. Broadly in line with IMGT annotations, most TCR beta V segments showed up in productive rearrangements about 87% or about 30% of the time in an earlier analysis of approximately 640 of the donors. A later analysis found that most CMV-associated TCR beta chains appeared HLA-restricted, with HLA associations seemingly driven largely by CMV exposure. A further reported finding was that TCR beta sequences accurately predicted the HLA-A and HLA-B alleles for most subjects in the first cohort. The classifier was reported to diagnose cytomegalovirus status with high specificity and sensitivity in both the original cohort and the validation cohort. Some IMGT-functional V segments, including TRBV6-2 and TRBV6-3, could not be distinguished by the 87-base-pair reads and were therefore excluded. Compared with the approximately 720-donor mean, donors in an Asian-associated ancestry cluster had fewer N-insertions in productive TCRs, according to a later genetic analysis. A cluster of highly shared sequence variants was judged likely to be a technical artifact of the sequencing pipeline. The earlier analysis of approximately 560 of the donors excluded about 16 rarely observed V segments, including chromosome 9 orphons, because counts were too low. Only TCR beta chains were sequenced in this cohort, and the absence of alpha or paired-chain data limited detectable features. In a later analysis, HLA-associated TCR beta chains showed more clonal expansion and lower generation probabilities than non-associated chains that were equally common. While some public TCRs were present in many individuals, most TCR sequences turned up only very rarely across donors. In vitro tests confirmed that a few of the cytomegalovirus-associated TCR beta chains recognize cytomegalovirus antigens. Linkage disequilibrium might explain the correlated functional status among segregating V segments, but an unknown experimental factor could not be ruled out. In a later analysis, 16,951 TCR beta sequences were associated with specific HLA alleles at a false discovery rate of 0.05.

The sequenced material came from PBMCs. The source is a man aged 30-40 years in good health and CMV-seropositive. This receptor chain uses TRBV11-3 and TRBJ2-2; 7 junctional bases match TRBD1. At the DNA level, the sequence is TGTGCCAGCAGCCCCCGACAGGGAAACACCGGGGAGCTGTTTTTT. The resulting protein is CASSPRQGNTGELFF.